This is a list of T cell receptor beta chains from one sample in a study of early T cells in non-severe SARS-CoV-2 infection. TCRdb processed the 5' RACE reads anew with MiXCR; each CDR3 protein has one entry. The repertoire consists of some 59,000 distinct CDR3 sequences, with about a tenth occurring once and the leading ten covering 20%. The sequenced sample consisted of whole blood. Receptors were obtained from an adult who was a healthcare worker with PCR-confirmed SARS-CoV-2 infection or an uninfected control (not recorded which). CDR3s include the opening cysteine and the closing phenylalanine or tryptophan. The D gene is left open where the match is weak. Expanded clones are given a class, and other clones once, few, many or no size at all.

length	V	J	D	size	DNA	CDR3
17	TRBV7-3	TRBJ2-1	TRBD2	few	TGTGCCAGCAGCTTAATTGCCGGGACTAGGGGGTACAATGAGCAGTTCTTC	CASSLIAGTRGYNEQFF
16	TRBV7-9	TRBJ2-4	TRBD1	many	TGTGCCAGCAGCAACGAGGGGGCTTTGACCAAAAACATTCAGTACTTC	CASSNEGALTKNIQYF
15	TRBV7-3	TRBJ2-7	-	many	TGTGCCAGCAGCTTAGCCTCAGCGACAATCTACGAGCAGTACTTC	CASSLASATIYEQYF
13	TRBV12-3/TRBV12-4	TRBJ1-5	-	few	TGTGCCAGCAGTTTTATGGGAAATCAGCCCCAGCATTTT	CASSFMGNQPQHF
14	TRBV4-1	TRBJ1-1	-	-	TGCGCCAGCAGCCATTGGGGACAGAACACTGAAGCTTTCTTT	CASSHWGQNTEAFF
11	TRBV20-1	TRBJ2-3	-	-	TGCAGTGCCCCGGGAGTGGATACGCAGTATTTT	CSAPGVDTQYF
13	TRBV20-1	TRBJ1-5	-	many	TGCAGTGCCATACGGGGGATTAGTCAGCCCCAGCATTTT	CSAIRGISQPQHF
14	TRBV29-1	TRBJ1-1	TRBD1	-	TGCAGCGTTGAGTTGGACAGGGCACCCTTTCTGGCTTTCTTT	CSVELDRAPFLAFF
15	TRBV18	TRBJ1-4	-	many	TGTGCCAGCTCACCAAGGGGGGGGCGAGATGAAAAACTGTTTTTT	CASSPRGGRDEKLFF
16	TRBV10-3	TRBJ2-5	TRBD1	-	TGTGCCATCAGTGAAATAAGGACAGGGTCTCAAGAGACCCAGTACTTC	CAISEIRTGSQETQYF
15	TRBV5-1	TRBJ2-3	-	-	TGCGCCAGCAGCAAGGACCTTAGAGGCACAGATACGCAGTATTTT	CASSKDLRGTDTQYF
16	TRBV12-3/TRBV12-4	TRBJ2-3	-	many	TGTGCCAGCAGTTTAATAGAGGTAGCGCGGGCAGATACGCAGTATTTT	CASSLIEVARADTQYF
12	TRBV6-1	TRBJ1-5	-	few	TGTGCCAGCACGTATAGCAATCAGCCCCAGCATTTT	CASTYSNQPQHF
14	TRBV7-9	TRBJ2-3	TRBD1	-	TGTGCCAGCAGCCCCGACAGGGTCACAGATACGCAGTATTTT	CASSPDRVTDTQYF
14	TRBV5-1	TRBJ2-7	-	many	TGCGCCAGCAGCATTGGATCATTGACCTACGAGCAGTACTTC	CASSIGSLTYEQYF
17	TRBV5-1	TRBJ2-2	-	few	TGCGCCAGCAGCTCCCCGGCGGGGAACCCGGTGACCCGGGAGCTGTTTTTT	CASSSPAGNPVTRELFF
14	TRBV12-3/TRBV12-4	TRBJ2-5	TRBD2	many	TGTGCCAGCAGTTCGGGACTAGCGGTAGGGACCCAGTACTTC	CASSSGLAVGTQYF
14	TRBV6-1	TRBJ1-4	TRBD1	few	TGTGCCAGCAGTTGGGACAGGGGCGGTGAAAAACTGTTTTTT	CASSWDRGGEKLFF
13	TRBV10-3	TRBJ1-1	-	-	TGTGCCATCAGTGAGTCGATTACGGGTCAAGCTTTCTTT	CAISESITGQAFF
12	TRBV5-1	TRBJ2-7	-	few	TGCGCCAGCAGCCGGACAGTCTACGAGCAGTACTTC	CASSRTVYEQYF
14	TRBV12-3/TRBV12-4	TRBJ1-6	TRBD1	few	TGTGCCAGCAGTTGGACAGGGAGTAATTCACCCCTCCACTTT	CASSWTGSNSPLHF
15	TRBV15	TRBJ1-6	-	few	TGTGCCACCAGCAGGCAAGTCCTCGGGGATTCACCCCTCCACTTT	CATSRQVLGDSPLHF
14	TRBV7-2	TRBJ1-1	-	-	TGTGCCAGCAGGAAAAGGGACGAGAACACTGAAGCTTTCTTT	CASRKRDENTEAFF
20	TRBV7-3	TRBJ1-2	-	many	TGTGCCAGCAGCTCGCGAGTGGAGTGTGCGTTTAGGGCGTTTAGCTATGGCTACACCTTC	CASSSRVECAFRAFSYGYTF
12	TRBV7-3	TRBJ2-1	-	few	TGTGCCAGCAGCTTTAGCGGCAATGAGCAGTTCTTC	CASSFSGNEQFF
14	TRBV11-2	TRBJ1-5	-	-	TGTGCCAGCAGCTCCTGGGGCGACAATCAGCCCCAGCATTTT	CASSSWGDNQPQHF
13	TRBV20-1	TRBJ1-2	-	few	TGCAGTGCTAACACTAGGACGGTGTATGGCTACACCTTC	CSANTRTVYGYTF